This T cell receptor beta chain was found in a study of CD8 T cells in ankylosing spondylitis. Regarding the study as a whole: Clones linked to disease were reported to show significant enrichment in matched ankylosing spondylitis synovial fluid.

Trimming stripped 6 bases from V and 0 bases from J, with 13 bases between. The CDR3 runs to 14 residues. Germline CDR1 is DFQATT and CDR2 is SNEGSKA (reference sequence). This clonotype came up many times. Its antigen is unknown. TCRdb reprocessed the 5' RACE reads via MiXCR and lists one record per CDR3 protein. The data contain 250,000 to 400,000 distinct CDR3 sequences, about 9.9% of them singletons. J is TRBJ2-3 and V is TRBV20-1; D call uncertain. The TCR originated in a female donor with ankylosing spondylitis or in good health (not recorded which). The specimen was blood, either unsorted or a sorted T cell fraction (not recorded which). The CDR3 DNA reads TGCAGTGCCCCAGGAGACCCAAGCACAGATACGCAGTATTTT. Amino acids: CSAPGDPSTDTQYF.